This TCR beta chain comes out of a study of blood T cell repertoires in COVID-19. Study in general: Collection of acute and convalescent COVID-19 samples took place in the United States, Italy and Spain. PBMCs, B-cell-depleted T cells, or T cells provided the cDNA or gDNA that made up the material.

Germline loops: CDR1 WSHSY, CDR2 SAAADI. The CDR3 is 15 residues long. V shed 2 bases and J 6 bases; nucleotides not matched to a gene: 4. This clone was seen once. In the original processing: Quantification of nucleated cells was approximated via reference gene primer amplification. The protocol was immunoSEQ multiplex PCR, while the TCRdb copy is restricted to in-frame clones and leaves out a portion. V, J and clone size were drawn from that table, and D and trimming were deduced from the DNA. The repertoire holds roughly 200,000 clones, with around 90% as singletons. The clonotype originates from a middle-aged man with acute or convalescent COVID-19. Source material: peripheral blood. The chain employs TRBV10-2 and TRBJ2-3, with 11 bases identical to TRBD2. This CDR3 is CASSEPSGGSDTQYF. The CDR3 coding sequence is TGCGCCAGCAGTGAGCCTAGCGGGGGGTCCGATACGCAGTATTTT.